The clone carrying this T cell receptor beta chain came up a few times. Sample-barcoded 5' priming and a J-beta primer mix drove a second PCR of roughly 7 to 11 cycles. One entry per CDR3 protein results from TCRdb running MiXCR on the 5' RACE reads. The table lists 650,000 to 800,000 distinct CDR3 sequences, under 45% of them singletons. The CDR3 loop spans 16 amino acids. V was cut by 6 bases and J by 4 bases, with 22 bases left in between. Germline V gene sequence: CDR1 MNHEY, CDR2 SVGEGT. This record belongs to a study of blood T cells in healthy people across ages. The clonotype comes from a man aged 55 to 69 in good health. Sequenced sample: blood. V and J are TRBV6-2 or TRBV6-3 and TRBJ2-7; D is perhaps TRBD2 (7 bases). The CDR3 sequence is CASSLTGGGQPYEQYF. The CDR3 DNA sequence: TGTGCCAGCAGCCTGACAGGCGGGGGCCAGCCTTACGAGCAGTACTTC.